These 23 T cell receptor beta chains were sequenced from one sample in a study of cytomegalovirus exposure and HLA in healthy donors. Researchers ran the PCR with 60 Vbeta and 13 Jbeta primers. Clones were read by immunoSEQ multiplex PCR, and TCRdb kept only the in-frame ones, dropping some. Counted here are about 60,000 clones, 77% occurring once; the ten biggest clones make up about 3.6%. Sample: PBMCs. Source of these receptors: a woman in her thirties or forties in good health and CMV-seropositive.

The chain has TRBV29-1 and TRBJ2-1, with 9 bases identical to TRBD2. Trimming cost V 4 bases and J 4 bases; bases outside gene matches: 5. Germline assignment: CDR1 SQVTM and CDR2 ANQGSEA. The CDR3 contains 14 residues. CDR3 sequence: CSVVASGAYNEQFF. The CDR3 coding sequence is TGCAGCGTTGTGGCTAGCGGGGCTTACAATGAGCAGTTCTTC.

The chain combines TRBV4-1 with TRBJ2-7; D unresolved. V lost 1 base to trimming and J lost 2 bases, with 15 bases between them. Germline-derived CDR1 and CDR2 are MGHRA and YSYEKL. The CDR3 is made up of 16 amino acids. The CDR3 DNA sequence: TGCGCCAGCAGCCAAGCCAACTCACCTTCGACCTACGAGCAGTACTTC. This sequence encodes CASSQANSPSTYEQYF.

The chain is built from TRBV4-2 and TRBJ2-7, with 9 bases that match TRBD2. In germline, CDR1 is LGHNA, CDR2 YNFKEQ. CDR3 length: 18 residues. The V and J ends lost 0 bases and 4 bases, in that order; junction bases with no gene match: 13. CDR3 sequence (DNA): TGTGCCAGCAGCCAAGATCTCGTTGTGAGCGGGGGGAGTTACGAGCAGTACTTC. Encoded protein: CASSQDLVVSGGSYEQYF.

This chain links TRBV5-5 with TRBJ2-7; D may be TRBD2 (6 bases). Per the germline V gene, CDR1 is SGHKS and CDR2 is YYEKEE (reference sequence). The CDR3 loop spans 15 amino acids. The V end lost 4 bases, the J end lost 1 base, and 15 bases lay between the germline ends. The CDR3 sequence: CASSIDGGGSYEQYF. The CDR3 DNA follows: TGTGCCAGCAGCATAGACGGTGGAGGGTCCTACGAGCAGTACTTC.

The gene calls are TRBV13 and TRBJ1-6; D ambiguous. The germline V and J ends were trimmed by 4 bases and 6 bases, with 4 bases remaining between them. The germline V gene has CDR1 PRHDT and CDR2 FYEKMQ (reference sequence). The CDR3 has 12 residues. The CDR3 region is CASSYSNSPLHF. The CDR3 nucleotides read TGTGCCAGCAGCTATAGTAATTCACCCCTCCACTTT.

The rearrangement joins TRBV7-6 to TRBJ2-2, with a weak D call TRBD2 (6 bases). Germline CDR1 and CDR2: SGHVS and FNYEAQ. The CDR3 spans 14 residues. Deletions cut 7 bases from V and 9 bases from J, with 18 bases between. CDR3 coding DNA: TGTGCCAGCACGCTTGGGACTGAGGGTTGGGAGCTGTTTTTT. Translated: CASTLGTEGWELFF.

The genes are TRBV18 and TRBJ1-1, with 7 bases matching TRBD1. This CDR3 has 16 amino acids. Looked up from germline, CDR1 is KGHSH and CDR2 is LQKENI. Germline trimming cut 3 bases from V and 3 bases from J; bases unmatched to any gene: 10. The CDR3 DNA is TGTGCCAGCTCACCGACCCCGGGAGGGGGCGACACTGAAGCTTTCTTT. Protein product: CASSPTPGGGDTEAFF.

This sequence joins TRBV19 and TRBJ1-5, with D uncertain. The CDR3 has 14 residues. Trimming removed 3 bases at V and 3 bases at J, with 9 bases between. Germline CDR1 and CDR2: LNHDA and SQIVND (reference sequence). The CDR3 loop is CASSIVQNNQPQHF. DNA for the CDR3: TGTGCCAGTAGTATCGTACAGAACAATCAGCCCCAGCATTTT. Full variable domain (missing parts from reference TRBV19 and TRBJ1-5): DGGITQSPKYLFRKEGQNVTLSCEQNLNHDAMYWYRQDPGQGLRLIYYSQIVNDFQKGDIAEGYSVSREKKESFPLTVTSAQKNPTAFYLCASSIVQNNQPQHFGDGTRLSIL.

The chain employs TRBV2 and TRBJ2-7; 10 bases align to TRBD1. With 6 bases clipped from V and 4 bases from J, the junction kept 9 bases outside the gene matches. CDR1 SNHLY and CDR2 FYNNEI come from the germline V gene. The CDR3 runs to 15 residues. This chain's CDR3 is CASSDKRTGGYEQYF. CDR3 nucleotide sequence: TGTGCCAGCAGCGACAAACGGACAGGGGGTTACGAGCAGTACTTC.

The chain combines TRBV18 with TRBJ1-4; TRBD1 matches 7 bases. The CDR3 consists of 16 residues. Per germline, CDR1 KGHSH and CDR2 LQKENI. Trimming removed 4 bases from V and 3 bases from J; junction bases left unmatched: 8. CDR3 in amino acids: CASSRRTGEANEKLFF. The CDR3 nucleotides read TGTGCCAGCTCACGCCGAACAGGGGAGGCTAATGAAAAACTGTTTTTT. Looking up the rest from reference TRBV18 and TRBJ1-4 gives the full variable domain: NAGVMQNPRHLVRRRGQEARLRCSPMKGHSHVYWYRQLPEEGLKFMVYLQKENIIDESGMPKERFSAEFPKEGPSILRIQQVVRGDSAAYFCASSRRTGEANEKLFFGSGTQLSVL.

The chain combines TRBV5-5 with TRBJ1-1, with TRBD1 matching 9 bases. Germline CDR1 SGHKS, CDR2 YYEKEE (reference sequence). CDR3 length: 15 residues. J was trimmed by 0 bases and V by 3 bases; bases with no gene match: 3. The CDR3 sequence is CASSSRTGVNTEAFF. For the CDR3, the DNA is TGTGCCAGCAGCTCGCGGACAGGGGTGAACACTGAAGCTTTCTTT.

The chain employs TRBV5-5 and TRBJ2-7; TRBD1 matches at 9 bases. The CDR3 extends over 14 amino acids. Germline CDR1 reads SGHKS; CDR2 reads YYEKEE (reference sequence). V dropped 7 bases and J dropped 1; count of bases not matched to a gene: 6. In DNA, the CDR3 is TGTGCCAGCGGATCCGGGACAGGGTCCTACGAGCAGTACTTC. It is translated as CASGSGTGSYEQYF.

This CDR3 is CASSQERGMGYTF. As DNA, the CDR3 is TGCGCCAGCAGCCAAGAACGAGGGATGGGCTACACCTTC. The rearrangement uses TRBV4-3 and TRBJ1-2; D gene ambiguous. Trimming left V 0 bases short and J 8 bases short, with 10 bases between. The CDR3 covers 13 residues. CDR1 and CDR2 from the germline V gene are LGHNA and YSLEER.

CDR3 DNA: TGTGCCAGCAGCAGGACAGGCGGGGTGCGCTACACCTTC. Translated, it gives CASSRTGGVRYTF. The chain links TRBV5-4 to TRBJ1-2; 7 bases fit TRBD1. The germline V gene encodes CDR1 SGHNT and CDR2 YYREEE (reference sequence). With V trimmed by 4 bases and J by 9 bases, 9 bases remained unmatched. The length of the CDR3 is 13 residues.

CDR3 bases: TGTGCCAGCAGTCTCCTCTCCTATAATTCACCCCTCCACTTT. It is translated as CASSLLSYNSPLHF. V usage is TRBV6-4 and J usage is TRBJ1-6; D unresolved. The CDR3 spans 14 residues. Germline V gives CDR1 MRHNA, CDR2 SNTAGT. V lost 5 bases to trimming and J lost 0 bases, with 5 bases between them.

The V gene is TRBV15, the J gene TRBJ2-1; possible D gene TRBD2, 6 bases. The CDR3 loop spans 14 amino acids. Germline V gene lookup returns CDR1 LNHNV and CDR2 YYDKDF (reference sequence). The V end lost 2 bases, the J end lost 9 bases, and 14 bases lay between the germline ends. The CDR3, as DNA: TGTGCCACCAGCAGATCCCGGACTATACTTGAGCAGTTCTTC. This codes for CATSRSRTILEQFF.

The chain employs TRBV19 and TRBJ1-1, with a tentative D call TRBD1 (6 bases). CDR3 length equals 17 residues. Germline V lookup: CDR1 LNHDA, CDR2 SQIVND (reference sequence). The V end lost 6 bases, the J end lost 0 bases, and 20 bases lay between the germline ends. The CDR3: CASRVTGGWGMNTEAFF. In nucleotides, the CDR3 is TGTGCCAGTAGAGTGACAGGTGGTTGGGGAATGAACACTGAAGCTTTCTTT.

The chain links TRBV7-6 to TRBJ2-7; 7 bases align to TRBD2. CDR3 size: 15 residues. Germline CDR1 SGHVS, CDR2 FNYEAQ. V dropped 5 bases and J dropped 4; count of bases not matched to a gene: 11. The CDR3 DNA reads TGTGCCAGCAGCCGGGAGGTGGGAGACTTTTACGAGCAGTACTTC. This codes for CASSREVGDFYEQYF.

This chain connects TRBV2 to TRBJ1-6; D is uncertain. Trimming took 2 bases from V and 9 from J, leaving 17 bases between them. The CDR3 loop spans 16 amino acids. Germline CDR1 and CDR2: SNHLY and FYNNEI. CDR3 in amino acids: CASSEMEATVGSPLHF. The CDR3 DNA reads TGTGCCAGCAGTGAAATGGAGGCCACCGTCGGTTCACCCCTCCACTTT. Looking up the rest from reference TRBV2 and TRBJ1-6 gives the full variable domain: EPEVTQTPSHQVTQMGQEVILRCVPISNHLYFYWYRQILGQKVEFLVSFYNNEISEKSEIFDDQFSVERPDGSNFTLKIRSTKLEDSAMYFCASSEMEATVGSPLHFGNGTRLTVT.

This chain joins TRBV4-1 and TRBJ2-3, with D perhaps TRBD1 (6 bases). V shed 1 base and J shed 0 bases, with 17 bases lying between them. The CDR3 consists of 18 residues. CDR1 and CDR2 (germline): MGHRA, YSYEKL. The CDR3 nucleotides are TGCGCCAGCAGCCAAGGCCAGGGGTCAAATCCTAGCACAGATACGCAGTATTTT. As protein: CASSQGQGSNPSTDTQYF.

This chain links TRBV6-5 with TRBJ1-1, with 7 bases matching TRBD1. The germline CDR1 and CDR2 sequences are MNHEY and SVGAGI. The CDR3 contains 14 residues. J gave up 3 bases and V 5 bases, and 6 bases lay outside the gene matches. CDR3 protein: CASSRQGTHTEAFF. The CDR3, as DNA: TGTGCCAGCAGTCGACAGGGAACTCACACTGAAGCTTTCTTT.

This clone has more than one count but fewer than ten. The chain employs TRBV12-5 and TRBJ2-5; D may be TRBD1 (6 bases). The J call could be wrong; TRBJ2-7 is a better fit for the DNA end. The CDR3 has 15 amino acids. The germline CDR1 and CDR2 sequences are LGHNT and FRNRAP. The chain's CDR3 is CASGLVLSGDYEQYF. DNA of the CDR3: TGTGCTAGTGGTTTGGTACTATCAGGGGACTACGAGCAGTACTTC.

This chain links TRBV7-9 with TRBJ1-1, with 9 bases aligning to TRBD1. Germline V CDR1 and CDR2: SEHNR, FQNEAQ (reference sequence). The CDR3 sequence is 16 residues long. Trimming took 5 bases from V and 6 from J; bases not matched to a gene: 13. The CDR3 region has the DNA TGTGCCAGCAGCAAGAGGACAGGGGCCACTGGCTCTGAAGCTTTCTTT. As protein: CASSKRTGATGSEAFF.